Reported below is one T cell receptor beta chain. Its antigen is not known. Other DNA sequences in this sample translate to the same CDR3. Germline lookup yields CDR1 GTSNPN and CDR2 SVGIG (reference sequence). The CDR3 runs to 11 residues. V was pared by 0 bases and J by 4 bases, with 3 bases between. This sample stems from a study of beta chain features in type 1 diabetes. The isolated RNA, all of it, was reverse transcribed, so expressed TCRB transcripts were what got sequenced. About 3.57 million reads were obtained on average from naive, central memory and regulatory T cell samples. The table came from immunoSEQ multiplex PCR; TCRdb's copy has only in-frame clones and leaves some out. The sample consists of about 700,000 clones, around an eighth of them appearing once. The authors sorted CD4+ naive, central memory, regulatory and stem cell-like memory cells via CD45RO/CCR7/CD25/CD127/CD95/CD27. Each population that was sorted was more than 98% pure.

General observations from the study: For Type 1 diabetes patients, all four CD4+ subsets carried TCRB CDR3s that were moderately but significantly shorter.

V gene TRBV30 combines with J gene TRBJ2-5; D is ambiguous. The TCR was taken from a man aged 18 to 29 with type 1 diabetes. The material sequenced was naive CD4+ T cells from blood. The CDR3 spells CAWSVGETQYF. DNA of the CDR3: TGTGCCTGGAGTGTCGGAGAGACCCAGTACTTC.